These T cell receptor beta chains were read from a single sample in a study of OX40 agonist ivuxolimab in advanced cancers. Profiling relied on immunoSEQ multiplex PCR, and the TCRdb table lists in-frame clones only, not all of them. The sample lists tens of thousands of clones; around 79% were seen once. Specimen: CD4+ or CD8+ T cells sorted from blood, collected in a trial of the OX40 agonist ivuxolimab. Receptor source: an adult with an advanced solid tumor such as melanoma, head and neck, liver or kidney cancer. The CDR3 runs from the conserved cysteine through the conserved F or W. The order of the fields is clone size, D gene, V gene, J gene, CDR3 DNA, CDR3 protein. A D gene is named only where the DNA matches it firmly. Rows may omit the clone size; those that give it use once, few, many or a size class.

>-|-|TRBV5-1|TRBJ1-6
TGCGCCAGCAGCTTGGGGGAGGGGAGGGGACTTTCACCCCTCCACTTT
CASSLGEGRGLSPLHF
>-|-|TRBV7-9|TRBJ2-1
TGTGCCAGCAGCTTAGAACGGATATACAATGAGCAGTTCTTC
CASSLERIYNEQFF
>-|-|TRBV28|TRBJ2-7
TGTGCCAGCAGTACTCCAGGCAAGTTCTACGAGCAGTACTTC
CASSTPGKFYEQYF
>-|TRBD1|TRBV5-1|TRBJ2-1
TGCGCCAGCAGCTCGACAGGGGGGACTGGCTACAATGAGCAGTTCTTC
CASSSTGGTGYNEQFF
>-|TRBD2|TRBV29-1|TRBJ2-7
TGCAGCGTTGTGGGACTAGCGGCCTACGAGCAGTACTTC
CSVVGLAAYEQYF
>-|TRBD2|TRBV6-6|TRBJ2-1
TGTGCCAGCAGTCCTCTAGCGGGAAATTCCTACAATGAGCAGTTCTTC
CASSPLAGNSYNEQFF
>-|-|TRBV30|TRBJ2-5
TGTGCCTGGATGGGAGACGGAGAGACCCAGTACTTC
CAWMGDGETQYF
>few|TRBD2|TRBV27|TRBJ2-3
TGTGCCAGCAGTTTGAGGTCGGGAGGGCCCCACGCAGATACGCAGTATTTT
CASSLRSGGPHADTQYF
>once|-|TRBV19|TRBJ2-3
TGTGCCAGTAGTATCACAGGAAGAGCAGATACGCAGTATTTT
CASSITGRADTQYF
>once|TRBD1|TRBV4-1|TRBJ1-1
TGCGCCAGCAGCCAAGGAGGGGGCGCAAGAACTGAAGCTTTCTTT
CASSQGGGARTEAFF
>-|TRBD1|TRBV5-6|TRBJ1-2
TGTGCCAGCAGCCCCCCCGGGACAGGGAACTATGGCTACACCTTC
CASSPPGTGNYGYTF
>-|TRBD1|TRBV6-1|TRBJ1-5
TGTGCCAGCAATGCAGGGGGCGATCAGCCCCAGCATTTT
CASNAGGDQPQHF
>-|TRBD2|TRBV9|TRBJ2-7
TGTGCCAGCAGCGTAGAAGCGGGGGGGCCGAACGAGCAGTACTTC
CASSVEAGGPNEQYF
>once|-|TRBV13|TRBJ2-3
TGTGCCAGCAGCTTTGGGGGGGGCGGTACGCAGTATTTT
CASSFGGGGTQYF
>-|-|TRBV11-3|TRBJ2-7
TGTGCCAGCAGCTTAGTAGTCGACCCGATCTCCTACGAGCAGTACTTC
CASSLVVDPISYEQYF
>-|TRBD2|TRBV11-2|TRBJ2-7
TGTGCCAGCAGCTTAGGTCCTAGCGGGAGAACCTACGAGCAGTACTTC
CASSLGPSGRTYEQYF
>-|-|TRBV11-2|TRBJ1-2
TGTGCCAGCAGCTTAGGTCAGGGAAACTATGGCTACACCTTC
CASSLGQGNYGYTF
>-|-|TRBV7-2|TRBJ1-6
TGTGCCAGCAGTTCTAGGGGGGGGTCACCCCTCCACTTT
CASSSRGGSPLHF
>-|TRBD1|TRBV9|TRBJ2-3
TGTGCCAGCAGCAGGACAGGCCACACAGATACGCAGTATTTT
CASSRTGHTDTQYF
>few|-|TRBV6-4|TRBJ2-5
TGTGCCAGCAGTGGGGGACGTTTGAACCAAGAGACCCAGTACTTC
CASSGGRLNQETQYF
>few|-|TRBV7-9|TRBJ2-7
TGTGCCAGCGCTAGAAGCCTGGGGAACGAGCAGTACTTC
CASARSLGNEQYF
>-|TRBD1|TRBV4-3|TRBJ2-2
TGCGCCAGCAGCCAAGATGGAAGGACAGGGAGGAACACCGGGGAGCTGTTTTTT
CASSQDGRTGRNTGELFF
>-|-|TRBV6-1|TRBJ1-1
TGTGCCAGCAGTGAAGGGCGGGTCGCCAGGAAAGCTTTCTTT
CASSEGRVARKAFF
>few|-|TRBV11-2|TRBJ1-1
TGTGCCAGCAGCCAGACGCGTGGGAGGGAGACTGAAGCTTTCTTT
CASSQTRGRETEAFF
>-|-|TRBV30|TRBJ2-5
TGTGCCTGGAGTGGGAGGGTGGGCAGCGAGACCCAGTACTTC
CAWSGRVGSETQYF
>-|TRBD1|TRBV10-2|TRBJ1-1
TGCGCCAGCGGATTACAGGGGAGCACTGAAGCTTTCTTT
CASGLQGSTEAFF
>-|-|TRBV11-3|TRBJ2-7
TGTGCCAGCAGCTTGGCCGGTCCCTACGAGCAGTACTTC
CASSLAGPYEQYF
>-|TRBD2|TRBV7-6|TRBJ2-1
TGTGCCAGCAGCTTAGCGTCTAGCGGGGGGGTTAGTGAGCAGTTCTTC
CASSLASSGGVSEQFF
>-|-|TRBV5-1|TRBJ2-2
TGCGCCAGCACCTACACAGGGAACACCGGGGAGCTGTTTTTT
CASTYTGNTGELFF
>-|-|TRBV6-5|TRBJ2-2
TGTGCCAGCAGTGTCGGGGAGCTGTTTTTT
CASSVGELFF
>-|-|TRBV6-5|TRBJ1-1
TGTGCCAGCAGTTACCCGGGAAAGAACACTGAAGCTTTCTTT
CASSYPGKNTEAFF
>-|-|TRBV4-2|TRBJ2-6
TGTGCCAGCAGCTTGGTCTCCAGGACCATCTCTGGGGCCAACGTCCTGACTTTC
CASSLVSRTISGANVLTF
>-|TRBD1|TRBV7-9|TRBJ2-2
TGTGCCAGCAGCTCAAAAAGGGGGCTGGTGGGCACCGGGGAGCTGTTTTTT
CASSSKRGLVGTGELFF
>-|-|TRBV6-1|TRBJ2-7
TGTGCCAGCAGTGCTGAGGGATCCTACGAGCAGTACTTC
CASSAEGSYEQYF
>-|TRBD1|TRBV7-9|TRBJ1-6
TGTGCCATCCTTATCCGGGACAGGGCCTCACCCCTCCACTTT
CAILIRDRASPLHF
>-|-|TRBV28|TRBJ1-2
TGTGCCAGCAGTTTAGGCCCCCCGAGGGGCTACACCTTC
CASSLGPPRGYTF
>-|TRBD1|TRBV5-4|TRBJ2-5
TGTGCCAGCAGCTTGGGGGACAGGGGAAAAGAGACCCAGTACTTC
CASSLGDRGKETQYF
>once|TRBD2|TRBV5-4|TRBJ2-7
TGTGCCAGCAGCGTTAGCGGGAGGACAAACTACGAGCAGTACTTC
CASSVSGRTNYEQYF
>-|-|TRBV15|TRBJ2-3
TGTGCCACCAGCGGGCTAGGAGCGGCGGCCGATACGCAGTATTTT
CATSGLGAAADTQYF
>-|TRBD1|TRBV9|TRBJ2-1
TGTGCCAGCAGCCCGGACAGGGGGCTCCAAAATGAGCAGTTCTTC
CASSPDRGLQNEQFF
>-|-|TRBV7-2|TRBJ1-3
TGTGCCAGCAGCTTAGACGGGACGGGTGGAAACACCATATATTTT
CASSLDGTGGNTIYF
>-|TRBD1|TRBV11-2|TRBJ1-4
TGTGCCAGCAGCCGTAGGGGGACAGGGGTTCGGGAAAAACTGTTTTTT
CASSRRGTGVREKLFF
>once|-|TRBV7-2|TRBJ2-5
TGTGCCAGCAGCTTTGGGCAGGTAGATGGGACCCAGTACTTC
CASSFGQVDGTQYF
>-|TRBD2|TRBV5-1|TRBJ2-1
TGCGCCAGCAGCTTGGGAGGCGGGGGGCCCTACAATGAGCAGTTCTTC
CASSLGGGGPYNEQFF
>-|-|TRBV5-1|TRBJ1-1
TGCGCCAGCAGCTTAGTCTCGCGGATTGAAGCTTTCTTT
CASSLVSRIEAFF
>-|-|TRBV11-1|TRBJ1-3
TGTGCCAGCAGCCGGACAGACTCTGGAAACACCATATATTTT
CASSRTDSGNTIYF
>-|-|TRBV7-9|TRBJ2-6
TGTGCCAGCAGCTTATGGAGCTCTGGGGCCAACGTCCTGACTTTC
CASSLWSSGANVLTF
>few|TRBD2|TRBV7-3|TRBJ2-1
TGTGCCAGCAGCTCCGGACTAGCGGCATACAATGAGCAGTTCTTC
CASSSGLAAYNEQFF
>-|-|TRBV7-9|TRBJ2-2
TGTGCCAGCAGGTGGACAGTTAACACCGGGGAGCTGTTTTTT
CASRWTVNTGELFF
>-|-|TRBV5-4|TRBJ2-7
TGTGCCAGCAGCTTGGCGGGCCGAGCCCTCTCCTACGAGCAGTACTTC
CASSLAGRALSYEQYF
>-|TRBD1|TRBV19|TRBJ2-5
TGTGCCAGTAGTAACGACAGGGGAGAGACCCAGTACTTC
CASSNDRGETQYF
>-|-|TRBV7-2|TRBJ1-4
TGTGCCAGTAGGACTGCAACTAATGAAAAACTGTTTTTT
CASRTATNEKLFF
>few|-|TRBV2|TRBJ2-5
TGTGCCAGCAGTGCGTACCAAGAGACCCAGTACTTC
CASSAYQETQYF
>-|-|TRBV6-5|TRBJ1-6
TGTGCCAGCAGTACGCCTTGGGAGGGTCAATCACCCCTCCACTTT
CASSTPWEGQSPLHF
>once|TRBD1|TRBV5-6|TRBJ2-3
TGTGCCAGCAGCCGATATTCCATGACAGGGTGGGGCACAGATACGCAGTATTTT
CASSRYSMTGWGTDTQYF
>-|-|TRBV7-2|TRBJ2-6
TGTGCCAGCAGCTTAAAAGGGACTGGGGCCAACGTCCTGACTTTC
CASSLKGTGANVLTF
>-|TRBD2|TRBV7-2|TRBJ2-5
TGTGCCAGCAGGCGTAGCGGGGGGGCGGGAGAGACCCAGTACTTC
CASRRSGGAGETQYF